Below, 32 T cell receptor beta chains from the same sample are listed, as sequenced in a study of T-cell reconstitution after alpha-beta-depleted transplantation in children. The library targeted TCRbeta and was prepared with unique molecular identifiers. TCRdb used MiXCR to reprocess the PCR reads, holding one entry per CDR3 protein. The sample lists 500,000 to 600,000 distinct CDR3 sequences; 32% were seen once. The sample was PBMCs from the stem cell graft donor, taken from the stem cell graft. Source of these receptors: a human donor who donated a stem cell graft to a child with aplastic anemia.

The chain carries TRBV27 and TRBJ1-6; TRBD1 agrees at 8 bases. Germline V gene sequence: CDR1 MNHEY, CDR2 SMNVEV (reference sequence). V was pared by 6 bases and J by 10 bases, with 8 bases of the junction left unmatched. The CDR3 sequence is 14 residues long. CDR3 DNA sequence: TGTGCCAGCAGGGAGAGGACAGGGCCCTCACCCCTCCACTTT. Protein: CASRERTGPSPLHF.

CDR3 in amino acids: CASSSGVSYEQYF. CDR3 nucleotide sequence: TGTGCCAGCAGTTCGGGGGTTTCCTACGAGCAGTACTTC. The J gene is TRBJ2-7, the V gene TRBV12-3 or TRBV12-4; maybe TRBD2 (6 bases). Trimming removed 4 bases at V and 1 base at J, with 8 bases between. The CDR3 consists of 13 residues.

This clonotype appeared a few times. One junction end disagrees with the germline gene, perhaps due to a read error. CDR3 nucleotide sequence: TGTGCCAGCAGTTTAGGGGCCTCCCACAATGAGCAGTTCTTC. This gives the protein CASSLGASHNEQFF. V usage is TRBV28 and J usage is TRBJ2-1; a weak D match, TRBD1 (5 bases). The CDR3 sequence is 14 residues long. Germline assignment: CDR1 MDHEN and CDR2 SYDVKM.

This clonotype was detected only a few times. This sequence joins TRBV10-3 and TRBJ2-3, with D perhaps matching TRBD2 (6 bases). CDR3 length: 13 residues. CDR1 is ENHRY, CDR2 SYGVKD, per germline. The V gene lost 8 bases and the J gene lost 3 bases, with 12 bases spanning the gap. CDR3 coding DNA: TGTGCCATCGGGGACTCTCAAACAGATACGCAGTATTTT. Protein product: CAIGDSQTDTQYF.

The rearrangement links TRBV20-1 to TRBJ2-1; 8 bases line up with TRBD2. The J segment lost 0 bases and the V segment lost 2 bases, leaving 3 bases of the junction unmatched. The CDR3 extends over 15 amino acids. The germline gives CDR1 DFQATT, CDR2 SNEGSKA (reference sequence). Written as DNA, the CDR3 is TGCAGTGCTAGAACCGGACTAGCCTCCTACAATGAGCAGTTCTTC. Translated: CSARTGLASYNEQFF.

This clonotype was counted only a few times. One end of the junction does not line up with germline, which may come from a read error. V is TRBV29-1 and J is TRBJ2-5, with TRBD1 matching 7 bases. There are 13 residues in the CDR3. Germline values: CDR1 SQVTM, CDR2 ANQGSEA. CDR3 coding DNA: TGCAGCGTCGAAGACAGGGTGCTAGAGACCCAGTACTTC. This encodes CSVEDRVLETQYF.

In this sample, this clonotype turned up many times. Here the CDR3 DNA reads TGCAGCGTTGACTCGGGACTAGCATTTGAGCAGTTCTTC. Translated: CSVDSGLAFEQFF. The genes are TRBV29-1 and TRBJ2-1; 9 positions match TRBD2. The ends lost 3 bases at V and 9 bases at J; junction bases unmatched: 6. The CDR3 consists of 13 residues. The germline gives CDR1 SQVTM, CDR2 ANQGSEA.

A few counts support this clonotype. The chain employs TRBV19 and TRBJ2-6, with D uncertain. Germline V CDR1 and CDR2: LNHDA, SQIVND (reference sequence). V lost 7 bases and J lost 0, with 7 bases in between. The CDR3 runs 14 residues. The DNA for the CDR3 is TGTGCCAGTAATTGGGTCTCTGGGGCCAACGTCCTGACTTTC. Protein: CASNWVSGANVLTF.

V and J are TRBV7-9 and TRBJ2-7, with D unresolved. The germline CDR1 and CDR2 sequences are SEHNR and FQNEAQ (reference sequence). V was shortened by 1 base and J by 12 bases, with 13 bases between the two germline ends. The CDR3 contains 12 residues. CDR3 sequence: CASSLEGSFAYF. CDR3 coding DNA: TGTGCCAGCAGCTTAGAAGGCAGCTTCGCGTACTTC.

This clonotype came up many times. V is TRBV13 and J is TRBJ1-1, with D unclear. This CDR3 has 14 amino acids. Between the trimmed V and J ends, which lost 7 bases and 6 bases, there was a span of 18 bases. Germline assignment: CDR1 PRHDT and CDR2 FYEKMQ (reference sequence). As DNA, the CDR3 is TGTGCCAGCATCCGCGAAGGGAGTGGCGCTGAAGCTTTCTTT. It encodes CASIREGSGAEAFF. The variable domain in full, completed from reference TRBV13 and TRBJ1-1, reads AAGVIQSPRHLIKEKRETATLKCYPIPRHDTVYWYQQGPGQDPQFLISFYEKMQSDKGSIPDRFSAQQFSDYHSELNMSSLELGDSALYFCASIREGSGAEAFFGQGTRLTVV.

This clonotype showed up just once. For the CDR3, the DNA is TGTGCCAGTAAAGTCTATAGGCCGAACACTGAAGCTTTCTTT. Its protein is CASKVYRPNTEAFF. The chain joins TRBV19 to TRBJ1-1, with D hard to call. This CDR3 region has 14 residues. V dropped 7 bases and J dropped 1 base, with 13 bases sitting between them. CDR1 LNHDA and CDR2 SQIVND come from the germline V gene (reference sequence).

This clonotype was seen a few times. The chain links TRBV7-8 to TRBJ2-1; 9 nucleotides align to TRBD2. V was clipped by 1 base and J by 7 bases; unmatched bases: 8. The CDR3 covers 16 residues. Germline V lookup: CDR1 SGHVS, CDR2 FQNEAQ. The CDR3 protein is CASSLVRLAGMNEQFF. The CDR3 region has the DNA TGTGCCAGCAGCTTAGTTCGGCTAGCGGGAATGAATGAGCAGTTCTTC. The variable domain in full, completed from reference TRBV7-8 and TRBJ2-1, reads GAGVSQSPRYKVAKRGQDVALRCDPISGHVSLFWYQQALGQGPEFLTYFQNEAQLDKSGLPSDRFFAERPEGSVSTLKIQRTQQEDSAVYLCASSLVRLAGMNEQFFGPGTRLTVL.

The CDR3 spells CASRPSGQGIHEQYF. For the CDR3, the DNA is TGTGCCAGCAGACCTTCTGGGCAGGGGATCCACGAGCAGTACTTC. The rearrangement joins TRBV12-3 or TRBV12-4 to TRBJ2-7; tentative D call: TRBD1 (6 bases). The CDR3 loop spans 15 amino acids. The V and J ends lost 6 bases and 5 bases respectively, with 20 bases between them.

This clonotype was counted only a few times. The chain joins TRBV6-5 to TRBJ2-1, with a possible D match to TRBD1 (7 bases). This CDR3 contains 15 residues. Per the germline V gene, CDR1 is MNHEY and CDR2 is SVGAGI. Trimming removed 10 bases from V and 3 bases from J, with 19 bases in between. The CDR3 is CAIDGGTVDYNEQFF. In DNA form, the CDR3 reads TGTGCCATTGATGGGGGGACAGTAGACTACAATGAGCAGTTCTTC.

The chain links TRBV28 to TRBJ1-5; D unresolved. Germline V gene data show CDR1 as MDHEN and CDR2 as SYDVKM. CDR3 length: 16 amino acids. V was pared by 3 bases and J by 0 bases, with 12 bases between. Written as DNA, the CDR3 is TGTGCCAGCAGTTTTTTAAGCTCCTATAGCAATCAGCCCCAGCATTTT. Protein product: CASSFLSSYSNQPQHF.

This clonotype was seen a handful of times. This chain connects TRBV21-1 to TRBJ2-3; the DNA was not compared with TRBD2, the D call given in the table. TRBV21-1 is recorded as a pseudogene. CDR3 size: 16 residues. This CDR3 reads CASSTGLAGSTDTQYF. As DNA, the CDR3 is TGTGCCAGCAGCACTGGACTAGCCGGCAGCACAGATACGCAGTATTTT.

In its sample, this clonotype was seen a few times. This rearrangement joins TRBV20-1 to TRBJ2-5; no clear D. Per germline, CDR1 DFQATT and CDR2 SNEGSKA (reference sequence). V lost 1 base and J lost 0, with 9 bases in between. This CDR3 has 14 amino acids. For the CDR3, the DNA is TGCAGTGCTAGAGCTCGGGCCTACCAAGAGACCCAGTACTTC. It specifies CSARARAYQETQYF.

The genes are TRBV7-9 and TRBJ2-1; 13 nucleotides agree with TRBD2. Germline-derived CDR1 and CDR2 are SEHNR and FQNEAQ (reference sequence). V dropped 5 bases and J dropped 4; count of bases not matched to a gene: 8. This CDR3 is 17 amino acids long. Here the CDR3 reads CASSPGLAGVSYNEQFF. Here the CDR3 DNA reads TGTGCCAGCAGCCCCGGACTAGCGGGAGTAAGTTACAATGAGCAGTTCTTC. The complete variable domain, with remaining parts taken from reference TRBV7-9 and TRBJ2-1, reads DTGVSQNPRHKITKRGQNVTFRCDPISEHNRLYWYRQTLGQGPEFLTYFQNEAQLEKSRLLSDRFSAERPKGSFSTLEIQRTEQGDSAMYLCASSPGLAGVSYNEQFFGPGTRLTVL.

This clonotype was detected only once. The chain carries TRBV6-6 and TRBJ2-7; a weak D match, TRBD1 (5 bases). V was clipped by 5 bases and J by 6 bases, with 11 bases between them. Germline V CDR1 and CDR2: MNHNY, SVGAGI (reference sequence). The CDR3 totals 12 residues. CDR3: CASSHTGPEQYV. CDR3 DNA sequence: TGTGCCAGCAGTCATACAGGTCCCGAGCAGTACGTC.

The J gene is TRBJ2-7, the V gene TRBV11-2, with D possibly TRBD1 on 5 matching bases. V was shortened by 2 bases and J by 0 bases, with 20 bases between the two germline ends. Germline CDR1 and CDR2: SGHAT and FQNNGV. CDR3 size: 18 residues. The CDR3 loop is CASSLYPSGWGSSYEQYV. The CDR3 region has the DNA TGTGCCAGCAGCTTATACCCCTCAGGGTGGGGAAGCTCCTACGAGCAGTACGTC.

This chain uses TRBV12-3 or TRBV12-4 with TRBJ2-2; 7 nucleotides match TRBD2. V shed 6 bases and J 7 bases; nucleotides not matched to a gene: 14. The CDR3 loop spans 16 amino acids. This CDR3 reads CASRALGEGENGELFF. The CDR3 nucleotides read TGTGCCAGCAGGGCGTTGGGGGAGGGCGAAAACGGGGAGCTGTTTTTT.

The chain couples TRBV6-5 to TRBJ2-7; D is possibly TRBD2 (6 bases). Germline assignment: CDR1 MNHEY and CDR2 SVGAGI. V dropped 2 bases and J dropped 4 bases, with 12 bases sitting between them. This CDR3 spans 14 amino acids. CDR3 in amino acids: CASSYEPGLYEQYV. CDR3 bases: TGTGCCAGCAGTTACGAACCGGGACTTTACGAGCAGTACGTC.

The CDR3 protein is CASRQGITDTQYF. CDR3 DNA: TGTGCCAGCAGGCAGGGAATCACAGATACGCAGTATTTT. The chain uses TRBV7-2 and TRBJ2-3, with a possible D match to TRBD1 (5 bases). This CDR3 has 13 residues. Germline values: CDR1 SGHTA, CDR2 FQGNSA. V lost 6 bases to trimming and J lost 2 bases, with 9 bases between them.

J is TRBJ2-7 and V is TRBV6-2 or TRBV6-3, with no clear D. The germline CDR1 and CDR2 sequences are MNHEY and SVGEGT. This CDR3 is 16 amino acids long. V lost 8 bases and J 0 bases, leaving 20 bases between the germline ends. The CDR3 coding sequence is TGTGCCAGCGGAAAAGCCTGGCAGGAGAACTCCTACGAGCAGTACTTC. Amino acids: CASGKAWQENSYEQYF.

This chain links TRBV19 with TRBJ2-3; no definite D call. The CDR3 loop spans 13 amino acids. Germline-derived CDR1 and CDR2 are LNHDA and SQIVND (reference sequence). Trimming removed 3 bases from V and 4 bases from J, with 8 bases in between. The CDR3 DNA follows: TGTGCCAGTAGTATCGGGTCTCCAGATACGCAGTATTTT. Protein sequence: CASSIGSPDTQYF.

Points on this clonotype: The junction shows a germline mismatch at one end, possibly a read error. The V gene is TRBV20-1, the J gene TRBJ1-2; TRBD1 agrees at 7 bases. Per the germline V gene, CDR1 is DFQATT and CDR2 is SNEGSKA (reference sequence). The length of the CDR3 is 15 residues. This chain's CDR3 is CCANSPQGVIYGYTF. CDR3 coding DNA: TGCTGTGCTAATTCTCCTCAGGGGGTCATCTATGGCTACACCTTC.

The chain carries TRBV2 and TRBJ2-5, with a possible D match to TRBD2 (5 bases). The CDR3 runs 14 residues. V shed 3 bases and J shed 1 base, with 9 bases lying between them. The V gene's germline CDR1 is SNHLY and CDR2 FYNNEI. The CDR3 sequence is CASSEGRVQETQYF. Here the CDR3 DNA reads TGTGCCAGCAGTGAGGGGAGAGTCCAAGAGACCCAGTACTTC.

This clonotype was counted between two and nine times. The chain has TRBV7-9 and TRBJ2-3; TRBD2 is a possible D gene (6 bases). The V and J ends lost 2 bases and 6 bases respectively, with 12 bases between them. This CDR3 has 14 residues. From germline, CDR1 is SEHNR and CDR2 FQNEAQ (reference sequence). CDR3 coding DNA: TGTGCCAGCAGCTTATCCGGGGGATTGGATACGCAGTATTTT. Protein: CASSLSGGLDTQYF. Filled out from reference TRBV7-9 and TRBJ2-3, the complete variable domain reads DTGVSQNPRHKITKRGQNVTFRCDPISEHNRLYWYRQTLGQGPEFLTYFQNEAQLEKSRLLSDRFSAERPKGSFSTLEIQRTEQGDSAMYLCASSLSGGLDTQYFGPGTRLTVL.

The rearrangement links TRBV6-2 or TRBV6-3 to TRBJ2-6; D might be TRBD1 or TRBD2, each matching 6 bases. The CDR3 spans 21 residues. Germline CDR1 MNHEY, CDR2 SVGEGT. With 6 bases removed from V and 0 bases from J, the gap between germline ends came to 27 bases. The CDR3, as DNA: TGTGCCAGCAGAAGTTCCGGGGGCGCCGACCCTAACCACTCTGGGGCCAACGTCCTGACTTTC. Amino acid sequence: CASRSSGGADPNHSGANVLTF.

This clonotype has just a few counts. V usage is TRBV7-6 and J usage is TRBJ2-1; 13 nucleotides line up with TRBD2. The CDR3 consists of 17 residues. The germline V gene encodes CDR1 SGHVS and CDR2 FNYEAQ. Trimming cost V 1 base and J 2 bases; bases outside gene matches: 2. The CDR3 is CASSLGTSGGPYNEQFF. DNA of the CDR3: TGTGCCAGCAGCTTAGGGACTAGCGGGGGACCCTACAATGAGCAGTTCTTC.

This clonotype was found a few times. This chain connects TRBV12-3 or TRBV12-4 to TRBJ1-6, with D possibly being TRBD1 (6 bases). The germline V and J ends were trimmed by 6 bases and 10 bases, with 10 bases remaining between them. This CDR3 contains 12 residues. As DNA, the CDR3 is TGTGCCAGCAGACAGGGTTTCTCACCCCTCCACTTT. Its translation is CASRQGFSPLHF.

The CDR3 coding sequence is TGTGCCAGCAGTGGGAGGGAGGGAAGCTACGAGCAGTACGTC. This sequence encodes CASSGREGSYEQYV. The chain has TRBV6-2 or TRBV6-3 and TRBJ2-7; TRBD2 matches at 7 bases. The ends lost 5 bases at V and 3 bases at J; junction bases unmatched: 7. This CDR3 has 14 amino acids. Germline V gene lookup returns CDR1 MNHEY and CDR2 SVGEGT.